This T cell receptor beta chain was sequenced in a study of monozygotic twins with inflammatory bowel disease. TCRdb reprocessed the 5' RACE reads, with one entry per CDR3 protein and no DNA. This sample's table reports about 380,000 distinct CDR3 sequences. The germline V gene has CDR1 SGHRS and CDR2 YFSETQ. There are 13 residues in the CDR3. The origin of this receptor is a human donor with ulcerative colitis or Crohn's disease, or a healthy co-twin of an affected twin (not recorded which). The gene calls are TRBV5-1 and TRBJ2-3; TCRdb names TRBD1, which stays unverified in the absence of DNA. What was sequenced was blood. CDR3 residues: CASSETGADTQYF.